These 2 T cell receptor beta chains were sequenced from one sample in a study of T cell repertoires in cytomegalovirus infection. Their antigens are not known. TCRdb independently ran MiXCR on the reads; one entry per CDR3 protein. Of tens of thousands of distinct CDR3 sequences listed, 20% are singletons. The sequencing here drew on CD8+ T cells from cultured PBMCs, taken from culture after CMV antigen stimulation. These receptors were collected from a human donor in good health (CMV status not recorded). Some clones in this sample may be carry-over from other donors' samples.

This chain joins TRBV7-9 and TRBJ2-7, with D possibly matching TRBD1 (6 bases). Looked up from germline, CDR1 is SEHNR and CDR2 is FQNEAQ (reference sequence). The V gene lost 6 bases and the J gene lost 4 bases, with 16 bases spanning the gap. The CDR3 contains 14 residues. CDR3 bases: TGTGCCAGCAGTCCACGGGACACGGGTTACGAGCAGTACTTC. The encoded protein is CASSPRDTGYEQYF.

The J gene is TRBJ2-3, the V gene TRBV20-1, with 9 bases lining up with TRBD2. Germline V CDR1 and CDR2: DFQATT, SNEGSKA (reference sequence). CDR3 length: 12 amino acids. Losses at the gene ends were 7 bases for V and 11 bases for J; bases not matched to a gene: 10. The CDR3 loop is CSVQRGEREQYF. In DNA form, the CDR3 reads TGCAGTGTTCAGCGGGGGGAAAGGGAGCAGTATTTT.